Given below is one T cell receptor beta chain in context. The sample belongs to a study of CD8 T cells in Susac syndrome. CDR3 length: 13 residues. Losses at the gene ends were 4 bases for V and 5 bases for J; bases not matched to a gene: 5. The germline gives CDR1 SGHDT, CDR2 YYEEEE. The authors reverse transcribed roughly 0.5 to 1 ug RNA with random hexamers. A multiplex approach, immunoSEQ multiplex PCR, amplified TCR beta CDR3 across 54 Vbeta and 13 Jbeta. TCRdb reanalysed the immunoSEQ multiplex PCR reads using MiXCR and keeps one entry per CDR3 protein. The table has approximately 170,000 distinct CDR3 sequences, less than 95% seen once.

The rearrangement joins TRBV5-6 to TRBJ2-5; the match to TRBD1 covers 7 bases. The sequenced sample was CD4+ T cells from PBMCs. The sequence derives from a human donor with multiple sclerosis. CDR3 region: CASSKGQPETQYF. Here the CDR3 DNA reads TGTGCCAGCAGCAAGGGACAGCCGGAGACCCAGTACTTC.